This T cell receptor (beta chain) was retrieved from a study of PD-1 blockade in classical Hodgkin lymphoma. Germline-derived CDR1 and CDR2 are LNHDA and SQIVND (reference sequence). The CDR3 extends over 14 amino acids. J lost 7 bases, V lost 4 bases, and 6 bases had no gene match. Method: immunoSEQ multiplex PCR; TCRdb's copy keeps in-frame clones and lacks some. Among 150,000 or so clones listed, 78% were seen once. After autologous stem cell transplantation all patients relapsed, and prior brentuximab vedotin exposure differed between cohorts. This chain uses TRBV19 with TRBJ2-7; TRBD2 agrees at 11 bases. The sequencing here drew on peripheral blood mononuclear cells (PBMCs), taken before the second cycle of nivolumab. The receptor was derived from a human donor with classical Hodgkin lymphoma. The CDR3: CASSRTSGYWEQYF. The CDR3 DNA reads TGTGCCAGTAGTAGGACTAGCGGGTATTGGGAGCAGTACTTC.